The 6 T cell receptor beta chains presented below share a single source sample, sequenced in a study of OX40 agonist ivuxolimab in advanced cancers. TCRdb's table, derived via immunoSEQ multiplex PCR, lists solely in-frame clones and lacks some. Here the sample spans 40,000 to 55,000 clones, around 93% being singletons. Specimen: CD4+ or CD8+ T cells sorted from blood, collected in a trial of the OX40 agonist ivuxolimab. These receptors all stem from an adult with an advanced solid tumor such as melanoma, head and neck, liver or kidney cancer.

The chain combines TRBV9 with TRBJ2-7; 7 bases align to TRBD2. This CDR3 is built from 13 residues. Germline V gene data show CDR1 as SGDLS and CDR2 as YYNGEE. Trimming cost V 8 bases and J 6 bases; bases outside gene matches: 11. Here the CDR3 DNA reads TGTGCCAGTTTTGGGGGAGGGTTGTGCGAGCAGTACTTC. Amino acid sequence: CASFGGGLCEQYF.

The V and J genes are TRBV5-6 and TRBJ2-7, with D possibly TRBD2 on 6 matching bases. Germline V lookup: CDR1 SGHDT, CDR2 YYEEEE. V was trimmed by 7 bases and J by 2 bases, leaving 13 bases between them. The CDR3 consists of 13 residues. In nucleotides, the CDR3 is TGTGCCAGCGGCTGGGGGGAAACCTACGAGCAGTACTTC. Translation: CASGWGETYEQYF.

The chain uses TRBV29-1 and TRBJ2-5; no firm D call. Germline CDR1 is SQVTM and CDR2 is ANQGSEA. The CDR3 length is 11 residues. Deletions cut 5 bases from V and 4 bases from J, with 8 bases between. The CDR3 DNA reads TGCAGCGTTAATTCGGGAGAGACCCAGTACTTC. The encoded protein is CSVNSGETQYF.

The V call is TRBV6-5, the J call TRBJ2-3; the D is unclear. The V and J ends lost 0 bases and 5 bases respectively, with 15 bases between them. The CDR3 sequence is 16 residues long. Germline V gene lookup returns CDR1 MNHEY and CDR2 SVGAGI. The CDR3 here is CASSYSGTKGGDTQYF. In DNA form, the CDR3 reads TGTGCCAGCAGTTACTCGGGCACCAAAGGTGGAGATACGCAGTATTTT.

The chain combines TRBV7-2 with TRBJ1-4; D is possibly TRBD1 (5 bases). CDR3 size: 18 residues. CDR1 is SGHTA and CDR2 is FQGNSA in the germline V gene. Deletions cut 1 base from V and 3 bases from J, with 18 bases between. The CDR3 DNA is TGTGCCAGCAGCTTAGTACTCGGTCCGGCGGGGGCTAATGAAAAACTGTTTTTT. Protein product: CASSLVLGPAGANEKLFF.

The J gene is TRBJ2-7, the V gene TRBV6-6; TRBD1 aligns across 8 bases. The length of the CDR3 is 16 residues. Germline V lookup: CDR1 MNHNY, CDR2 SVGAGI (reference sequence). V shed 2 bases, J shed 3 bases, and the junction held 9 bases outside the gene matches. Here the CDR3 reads CASSYALQGGLYEQYF. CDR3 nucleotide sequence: TGTGCCAGCAGTTACGCCTTACAGGGGGGCCTCTACGAGCAGTACTTC.